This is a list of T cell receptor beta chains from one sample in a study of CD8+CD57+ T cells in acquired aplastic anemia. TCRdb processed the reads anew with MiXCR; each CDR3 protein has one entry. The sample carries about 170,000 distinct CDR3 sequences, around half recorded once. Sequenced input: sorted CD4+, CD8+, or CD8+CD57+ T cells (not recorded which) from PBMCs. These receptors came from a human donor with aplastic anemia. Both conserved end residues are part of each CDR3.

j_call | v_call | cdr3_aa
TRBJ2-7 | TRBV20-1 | CSARRLAGGFSYEQYF
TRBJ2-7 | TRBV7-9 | CASSLDVGGDYEQYF
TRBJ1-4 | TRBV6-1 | CASKTGGVTNEKLFF
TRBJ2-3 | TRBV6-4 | CASSGQGTDTQYF
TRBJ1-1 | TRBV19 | CASKGRTGVEGTEAFF
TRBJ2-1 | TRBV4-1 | CASSEQRSSYNEQFF
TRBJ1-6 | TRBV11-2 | CASTAYTVNSPLHF
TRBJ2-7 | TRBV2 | CASSEQAGRGKQYF
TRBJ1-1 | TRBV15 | CATSEQGNTEAFF
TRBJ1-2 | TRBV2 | CASRQGLSYGYTF
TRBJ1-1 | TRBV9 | CASSGSGTGVEAFF
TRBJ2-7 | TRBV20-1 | CSARARDSYEQYF
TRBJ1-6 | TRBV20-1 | CSAVTGVGSPLHF
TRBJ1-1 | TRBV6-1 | CASSDRVMNTEAFF
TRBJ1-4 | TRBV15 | CATSTLQGRELFF
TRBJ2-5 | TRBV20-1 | CSVRGGQETQYF
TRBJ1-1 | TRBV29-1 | CSVGDRQNTEAFF
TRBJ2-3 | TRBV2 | CASKPRDETQYF
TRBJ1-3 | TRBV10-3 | CAIRQDSTGLSGNTIYF
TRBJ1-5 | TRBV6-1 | CASSEDVSNQPQHF
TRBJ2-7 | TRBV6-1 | CASSNGGTGRYEQYF
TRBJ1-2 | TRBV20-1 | CSASLTRTGLGGYTF
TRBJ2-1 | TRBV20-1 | CSARRANEQFF
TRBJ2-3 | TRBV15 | CATSRDGVESTDTQYF
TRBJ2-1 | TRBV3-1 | CASSRTKVRPYNEQFF
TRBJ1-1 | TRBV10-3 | CATGQKNTEAFF
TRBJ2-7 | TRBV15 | CATSRDWRAGEQYF
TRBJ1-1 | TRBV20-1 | CSAPLEGGHTEAFF
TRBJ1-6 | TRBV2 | CASSIGQGESPLHF
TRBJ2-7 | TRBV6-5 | CASSYSGGSGGLSYEQYF
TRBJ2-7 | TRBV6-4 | CASSHASGVNYEQYF
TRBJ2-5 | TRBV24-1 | CATSDPSEYRETQYF
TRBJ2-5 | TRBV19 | CASSMRNGTSGGYRETQYF
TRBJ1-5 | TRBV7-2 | CASSRGQGTNQPQHF
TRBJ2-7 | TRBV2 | CASSEASGAYEQYF
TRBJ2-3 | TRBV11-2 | CASSLGYTDTQYF
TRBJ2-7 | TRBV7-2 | CASSTYSGGAYEQYF
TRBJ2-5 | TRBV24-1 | CATSDFRLAGLQETQYF
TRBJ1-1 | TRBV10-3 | CAISESRIEAFF
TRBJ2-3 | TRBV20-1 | CSATDLTDTQYF
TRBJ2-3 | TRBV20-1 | CSAMAGGSTDTQYF
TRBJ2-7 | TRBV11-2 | CASSLDHGTRAYEQYF
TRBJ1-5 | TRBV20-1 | CSARDGGQVNQPQHF
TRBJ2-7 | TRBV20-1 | CSARRGRHEQYF
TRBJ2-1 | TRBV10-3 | CASHGGQSSYNEQFF
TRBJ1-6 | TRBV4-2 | CASSPGQVYNSPLHF
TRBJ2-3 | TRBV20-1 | CSARGGPDFTDTQYF
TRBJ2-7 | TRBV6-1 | CASSVWDSGSYEQYF
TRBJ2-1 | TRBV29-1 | CSAKTGHDNEQFF
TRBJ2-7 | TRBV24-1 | CATSDWTREQYF
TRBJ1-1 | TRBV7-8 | CASSYSPGTVNTEAFF
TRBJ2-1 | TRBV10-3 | CAIKPSNSYNEQFF
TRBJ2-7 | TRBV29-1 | CSVETEGGSSYEQYF
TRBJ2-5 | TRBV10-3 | CAVGGQIGVDQETQYF
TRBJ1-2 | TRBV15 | CATSRALGGVGGGYTF
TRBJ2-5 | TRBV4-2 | CASSQQPGPQETQYF
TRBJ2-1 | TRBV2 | CASSEERARAQFF
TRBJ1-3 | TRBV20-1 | CSATDRASSGNTIYF